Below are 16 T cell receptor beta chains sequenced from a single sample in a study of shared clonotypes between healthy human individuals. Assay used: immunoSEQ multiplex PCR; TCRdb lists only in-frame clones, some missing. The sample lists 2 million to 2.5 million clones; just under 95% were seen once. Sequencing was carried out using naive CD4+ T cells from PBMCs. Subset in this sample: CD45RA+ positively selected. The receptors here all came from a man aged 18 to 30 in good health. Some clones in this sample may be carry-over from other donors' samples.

The CDR3 here is CASSINGHLAKNIQYF. The CDR3, as DNA: TGTGCCAGTAGTATAAATGGACACCTAGCCAAAAACATTCAGTACTTC. The chain combines TRBV19 with TRBJ2-4; TRBD1 is a possible D gene (5 bases). Between the trimmed V and J ends, which lost 2 bases and 0 bases, there was a span of 11 bases. The CDR3 loop spans 16 amino acids. Germline V gene sequence: CDR1 LNHDA, CDR2 SQIVND (reference sequence).

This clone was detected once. CDR3 amino acids: CASSLEELHSNQPQHF. In DNA, the CDR3 is TGCGCCAGCAGCTTGGAAGAGCTCCATAGCAATCAGCCCCAGCATTTT. V usage is TRBV5-1 and J usage is TRBJ1-5, with unresolved D. V lost 0 bases to trimming and J lost 0 bases, with 10 bases between them. The CDR3 sequence is 16 residues long. Per germline, CDR1 SGHRS and CDR2 YFSETQ.

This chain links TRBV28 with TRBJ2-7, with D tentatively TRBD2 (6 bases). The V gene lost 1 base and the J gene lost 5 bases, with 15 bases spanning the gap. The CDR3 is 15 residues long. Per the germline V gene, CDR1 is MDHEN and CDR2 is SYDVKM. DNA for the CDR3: TGTGCCAGCAGTTTATTGCGGGACGTGTCGGACGAGCAGTACTTC. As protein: CASSLLRDVSDEQYF.

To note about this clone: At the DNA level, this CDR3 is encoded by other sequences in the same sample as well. CDR3 protein: CASSLVGGGNTIYF. The CDR3 DNA reads as TGCGCCAGCAGCTTGGTGGGTGGTGGAAACACCATATATTTT. This rearrangement joins TRBV5-1 to TRBJ1-3; no definite D call. CDR1 is SGHRS and CDR2 is YFSETQ in the germline V gene. The CDR3 loop spans 14 amino acids. V lost 0 bases to trimming and J lost 3 bases, with 7 bases between them.

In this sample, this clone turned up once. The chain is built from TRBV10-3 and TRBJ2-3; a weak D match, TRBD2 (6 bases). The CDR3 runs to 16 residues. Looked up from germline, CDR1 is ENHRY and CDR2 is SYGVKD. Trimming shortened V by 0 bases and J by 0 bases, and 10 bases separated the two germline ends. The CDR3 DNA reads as TGTGCCATCAGTGAGTCCGGGAGCCGTAGCACAGATACGCAGTATTTT. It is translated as CAISESGSRSTDTQYF.

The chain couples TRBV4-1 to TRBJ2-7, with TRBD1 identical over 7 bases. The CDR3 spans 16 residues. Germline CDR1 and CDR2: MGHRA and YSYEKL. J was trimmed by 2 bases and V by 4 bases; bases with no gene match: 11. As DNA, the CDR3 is TGCGCCAGCAGCCCATATGGGGCGACAGGGACCTACGAGCAGTACTTC. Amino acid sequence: CASSPYGATGTYEQYF.

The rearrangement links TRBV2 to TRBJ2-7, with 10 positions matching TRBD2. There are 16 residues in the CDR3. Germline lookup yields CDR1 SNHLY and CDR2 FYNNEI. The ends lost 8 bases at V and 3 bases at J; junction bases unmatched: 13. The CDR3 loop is CASSINRSGRLYEQYF. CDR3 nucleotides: TGTGCCAGCTCGATAAACCGTAGCGGGAGGCTCTACGAGCAGTACTTC.

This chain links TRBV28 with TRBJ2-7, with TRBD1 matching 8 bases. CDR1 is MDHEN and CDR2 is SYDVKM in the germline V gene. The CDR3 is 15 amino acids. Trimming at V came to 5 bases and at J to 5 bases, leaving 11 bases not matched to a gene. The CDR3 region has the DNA TGTGCCAGCAGTCTATCGGACAGGGTGGGCCACGAGCAGTACTTC. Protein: CASSLSDRVGHEQYF.

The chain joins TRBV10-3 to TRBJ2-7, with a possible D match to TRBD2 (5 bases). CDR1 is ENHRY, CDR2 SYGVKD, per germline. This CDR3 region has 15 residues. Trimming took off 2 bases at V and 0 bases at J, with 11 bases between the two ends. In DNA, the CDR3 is TGTGCCATCAGTGAGGGAGCGGCCCGCTCCTACGAGCAGTACTTC. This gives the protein CAISEGAARSYEQYF.

CDR3 nucleotides: TGTGCCAGCAGTTCCCTGACCCGTGAAAAACTGTTTTTT. Translation gives CASSSLTREKLFF. V gene TRBV6-5 combines with J gene TRBJ1-4; D gene uncertain. This CDR3 is 13 amino acids long. V was clipped by 4 bases and J by 7 bases, with 10 bases between them. Per germline, CDR1 MNHEY and CDR2 SVGAGI.

As DNA, the CDR3 is TGTGCCAGCAGCCTGGGTAGGGGGCTTCTCAATGAGCAGTTCTTC. This encodes CASSLGRGLLNEQFF. The chain is built from TRBV28 and TRBJ2-1, with TRBD1 identical over 7 bases. CDR1 MDHEN and CDR2 SYDVKM come from the germline V gene. The CDR3 has 15 amino acids. V lost 6 bases to trimming and J lost 6 bases; unmatched junction nucleotides: 11. Full variable domain (outside the CDR3, taken from reference TRBV28 and TRBJ2-1): DVKVTQSSRYLVKRTGEKVFLECVQDMDHENMFWYRQDPGLGLRLIYFSYDVKMKEKGDIPEGYSVSREKKERFSLILESASTNQTSMYLCASSLGRGLLNEQFFGPGTRLTVL.

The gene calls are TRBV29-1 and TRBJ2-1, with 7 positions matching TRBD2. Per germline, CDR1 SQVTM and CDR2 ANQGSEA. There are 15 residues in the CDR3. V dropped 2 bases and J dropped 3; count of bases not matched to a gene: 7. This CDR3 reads CSVEFLAGGYNEQFF. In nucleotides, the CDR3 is TGCAGCGTTGAATTCTTAGCGGGCGGCTACAATGAGCAGTTCTTC.

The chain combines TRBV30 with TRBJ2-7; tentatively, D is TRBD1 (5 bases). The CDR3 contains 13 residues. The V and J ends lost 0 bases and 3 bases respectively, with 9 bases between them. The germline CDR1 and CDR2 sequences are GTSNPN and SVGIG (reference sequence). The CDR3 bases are TGTGCCTGGAGTGTAACAGGTAACTACGAGCAGTACTTC. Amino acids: CAWSVTGNYEQYF.

CDR3 coding DNA: TGTGCCAGCAGCCAAGTTCTGCGCGAGCAGTACTTC. Its protein is CASSQVLREQYF. The gene calls are TRBV14 and TRBJ2-7; D is undetermined. The CDR3 runs 12 residues. V lost 1 base, J lost 6 bases, and 7 bases lay in between. Per the germline V gene, CDR1 is SGHDN and CDR2 is FVKESK.

The DNA of the CDR3 is TGCGCCAGCAGCTTGACGGTTAGCTCCTACGAGCAGTACTTC. This translates into CASSLTVSSYEQYF. The chain recombines TRBV5-1 with TRBJ2-5, with unresolved D. Judging by the DNA end, TRBJ2-7 fits better; the J call may be wrong. The CDR3 spans 14 residues. Germline CDR1 and CDR2: SGHRS and YFSETQ.

In DNA, the CDR3 is TGTGCCAGCAGCCCCCGTGGACAGGGGAACACTGAAGCTTTCTTT. This sequence encodes CASSPRGQGNTEAFF. The chain joins TRBV7-8 to TRBJ1-1; 8 bases align to TRBD1. V gave up 5 bases and J gave up 1 base; unmatched junction bases: 6. The CDR3 is 15 amino acids. The V gene's germline CDR1 is SGHVS and CDR2 FQNEAQ. Looking up the rest from reference TRBV7-8 and TRBJ1-1 gives the full variable domain: GAGVSQSPRYKVAKRGQDVALRCDPISGHVSLFWYQQALGQGPEFLTYFQNEAQLDKSGLPSDRFFAERPEGSVSTLKIQRTQQEDSAVYLCASSPRGQGNTEAFFGQGTRLTVV.